This TCR beta chain was documented in a study of monozygotic twins with inflammatory bowel disease. Germline V gives CDR1 MNHNS, CDR2 SASEGT. CDR3 length: 14 residues. Reanalyzing the 5' RACE reads, TCRdb keeps one entry per CDR3 protein, without DNA. The sample totals about 210,000 distinct CDR3 sequences. The rearrangement uses TRBV6-1 and TRBJ2-1. The sequenced sample consisted of blood. This receptor was identified in a human donor with ulcerative colitis or Crohn's disease, or a healthy co-twin of an affected twin (not recorded which). The CDR3 loop reads CASSVVSANNEQFF.